A single sample is the source of the 23 T cell receptor beta chains below, sequenced in a study of blood T cells in healthy people across ages. A sample-barcoded 5' primer and a J-beta primer mix were used in a second PCR of about 7 to 12 cycles. TCRdb processed the 5' RACE reads anew with MiXCR; each CDR3 protein has one entry. This repertoire shows hundreds of thousands of distinct CDR3 sequences, around 52% found once; its top ten account for roughly 13%. The material sequenced was blood. The receptors derive from a woman of 80 years or more in good health.

The rearrangement links TRBV7-2 to TRBJ2-7; 7 bases are a match to TRBD2. The trim removed 1 base at V and 4 bases at J, leaving 4 bases unmatched. This CDR3 comprises 14 residues. Germline loops: CDR1 SGHTA, CDR2 FQGNSA. DNA of the CDR3: TGTGCCAGCAGCTTAGTTGGGGGGGGTTACGAGCAGTACTTC. Amino acids: CASSLVGGGYEQYF.

V gene TRBV5-1 combines with J gene TRBJ2-7; D possibly corresponds to TRBD2 (6 bases). Trimming took 4 bases from V and 1 from J, leaving 12 bases between them. Germline-derived CDR1 and CDR2 are SGHRS and YFSETQ. This CDR3 has 14 residues. The CDR3 region is CASSPDGTSYEQYF. CDR3 nucleotide sequence: TGCGCCAGCAGCCCGGACGGGACTTCCTACGAGCAGTACTTC.

At least ten counts were recorded for this clonotype. The chain has TRBV3-1 and TRBJ2-3, with TRBD1 matching over 7 bases. Germline CDR1 LGHDT, CDR2 YNNKEL (reference sequence). The CDR3 extends over 16 amino acids. With V trimmed by 4 bases and J by 1 base, 8 bases remained unmatched. In nucleotides, the CDR3 is TGTGCCAGCAGCCCCCAATTCGGACAGGGCACAGATACGCAGTATTTT. This sequence encodes CASSPQFGQGTDTQYF.

The table lists this clonotype with a few counts. The CDR3 sequence: CASSQSGTGYEQYF. In DNA, the CDR3 is TGTGCCAGCAGCCAAAGCGGGACAGGCTACGAGCAGTACTTC. The chain recombines TRBV4-2 with TRBJ2-7, with D possibly TRBD1 on 8 matching bases. V was trimmed by 2 bases and J by 3 bases, leaving 11 bases between them. From germline, CDR1 is LGHNA and CDR2 YNFKEQ. The CDR3 is 14 amino acids.

This clonotype has more than one count but fewer than ten. The V gene is TRBV11-3, the J gene TRBJ2-5; D ambiguous. Trimming shortened V by 1 base and J by 5 bases, and 20 bases separated the two germline ends. CDR3 length: 17 amino acids. Germline V gene sequence: CDR1 SGHNT, CDR2 YENEEA. CDR3: CASSLVLHGSIGETQYF. The CDR3 DNA follows: TGTGCCAGCAGCTTAGTCCTACACGGGTCGATCGGGGAGACCCAGTACTTC.

The sample holds a few counts of this clonotype. V is TRBV28 and J is TRBJ2-3, with a weak D call TRBD2 (6 bases). From germline, CDR1 is MDHEN and CDR2 SYDVKM. Trimming took off 2 bases at V and 5 bases at J, with 14 bases between the two ends. The length of the CDR3 is 15 residues. CDR3 in DNA: TGTGCCAGCAGTTTAAACGGACTGGGGGGAGATACGCAGTATTTT. The encoded protein is CASSLNGLGGDTQYF.

This clonotype was counted many times. The V and J genes are TRBV20-1 and TRBJ2-7; 8 positions agree with TRBD1. V gave up 3 bases and J gave up 0 bases; unmatched junction bases: 13. There are 17 residues in the CDR3. Germline lookup yields CDR1 DFQATT and CDR2 SNEGSKA (reference sequence). The CDR3: CSASGDDRTGSSYEQYF. CDR3 nucleotide sequence: TGCAGTGCTAGTGGGGACGATAGGACAGGGAGCTCCTACGAGCAGTACTTC.

This clonotype was counted only a few times. This chain connects TRBV27 to TRBJ2-6; D not certain. The length of the CDR3 is 14 residues. Germline CDR1 MNHEY, CDR2 SMNVEV (reference sequence). V lost 6 bases to trimming and J lost 0 bases, with 6 bases between them. CDR3 protein: CASRAFSGANVLTF. Written as DNA, the CDR3 is TGTGCCAGCAGGGCTTTCTCTGGGGCCAACGTCCTGACTTTC.

The chain carries TRBV2 and TRBJ1-3; a weak D match, TRBD1 (5 bases). Germline CDR1 reads SNHLY; CDR2 reads FYNNEI. The CDR3 spans 13 residues. V was trimmed by 8 bases and J by 5 bases, leaving 13 bases between them. The CDR3 spells CASVGVPRNTIYF. The DNA of the CDR3 is TGTGCCAGCGTAGGGGTCCCTCGAAACACCATATATTTT.

A note on this clonotype: Possible read error: a much larger clone is one base away. CDR3 bases: TGTGCCAACGGGGACTACAATGAGCAGTTCTTC. Its protein is CANGDYNEQFF. This chain uses TRBV2 with TRBJ2-1; D is perhaps TRBD2 (5 bases). Germline CDR1 is SNHLY and CDR2 is FYNNEI. This CDR3 contains 11 residues. V lost 10 bases and J 3 bases, leaving 7 bases between the germline ends.

CDR3 nucleotide sequence: TGTGCCACTACGTGGCAGGGGGGGATCAATGAGCAGTTCTTC. Protein product: CATTWQGGINEQFF. The chain uses TRBV2 and TRBJ2-1; D is possibly TRBD1 or TRBD2 (7 bases each). CDR1 is SNHLY, CDR2 FYNNEI, per germline. This CDR3 has 14 amino acids. The V end lost 10 bases, the J end lost 6 bases, and 19 bases lay between the germline ends.

This clonotype has ten or more counts. The genes are TRBV19 and TRBJ2-1, with 8 positions matching TRBD2. CDR3 length: 15 amino acids. In germline, CDR1 is LNHDA, CDR2 SQIVND (reference sequence). Unmatched junction bases numbered 10, after V lost 3 bases and J lost 9 bases. Here the CDR3 reads CASSIASGSGSEQFF. CDR3 nucleotide sequence: TGTGCCAGTAGTATTGCCAGCGGGAGCGGGTCTGAGCAGTTCTTC.

This clonotype appeared many times. The CDR3 protein is CASSSEPYEQYF. CDR3 DNA sequence: TGTGCCAGCTCTTCGGAGCCCTACGAGCAGTACTTC. The chain links TRBV18 to TRBJ2-7; D is ambiguous. The germline gives CDR1 KGHSH, CDR2 LQKENI. CDR3 length: 12 amino acids. Deletions cut 6 bases from V and 2 bases from J, with 8 bases between.

This clonotype was recorded at least ten times. The J gene is TRBJ2-1, the V gene TRBV27; 7 positions match TRBD2. Germline V gene data show CDR1 as MNHEY and CDR2 as SMNVEV (reference sequence). CDR3 length equals 15 residues. Losses at the gene ends were 4 bases for V and 3 bases for J; bases not matched to a gene: 6. CDR3 in amino acids: CASSSGLVNYNEQFF. CDR3 nucleotides: TGTGCCAGCAGTTCCGGACTAGTAAACTACAATGAGCAGTTCTTC.

In regard to this clonotype: Possible read error: a much larger clone is one base away. The chain combines TRBV5-1 with TRBJ2-1; 9 bases are shared with TRBD2. The J call may be incorrect, as the DNA end agrees better with TRBJ2-7. The CDR3 is made up of 15 amino acids. Germline assignment: CDR1 SGHRS and CDR2 YFSETQ. CDR3 sequence: CASSLLAGYHNEQYF. The CDR3 DNA sequence: TGCGCCAGCAGCTTACTAGCGGGCTACCACAATGAGCAGTACTTC.

The rearrangement uses TRBV7-2 and TRBJ2-3, with 7 bases matching TRBD2. From germline, CDR1 is SGHTA and CDR2 FQGNSA. V lost 3 bases and J lost 0; bases outside the gene matches: 6. The CDR3 consists of 16 residues. CDR3 in DNA: TGTGCCAGCAGCTTCCAGCGGGGATCTAGCACAGATACGCAGTATTTT. As protein: CASSFQRGSSTDTQYF.

This chain joins TRBV6-5 and TRBJ1-2; the D is unclear. Looked up from germline, CDR1 is MNHEY and CDR2 is SVGAGI. The CDR3 sequence is 13 residues long. Between the trimmed V and J ends, which lost 6 bases and 3 bases, there was a span of 11 bases. This CDR3 reads CASRDGRYYGYTF. CDR3 bases: TGTGCCAGCAGGGACGGACGGTACTATGGCTACACCTTC.

On this clonotype: One base away lies a much larger clone, so this may be a sequencing read error. This chain uses TRBV28 with TRBJ2-1, with D perhaps TRBD2 (5 bases). Trimming pared 4 bases from V and 12 bases from J, leaving 13 bases between. Germline CDR1 and CDR2: MDHEN and SYDVKM. The CDR3 totals 12 residues. The DNA of the CDR3 is TGTGCCAGCAGTTCTTTAAGCGGAGCGCAGTTCTTC. Translating it yields CASSSLSGAQFF.

Only a few counts were recorded for this clonotype. The chain employs TRBV2 and TRBJ1-6; D remains ambiguous. This CDR3 region has 13 residues. CDR1 is SNHLY, CDR2 FYNNEI, per germline. V was cut by 2 bases and J by 9 bases, with 8 bases left in between. CDR3 loop: CASSEFSGSPLHF. The CDR3 DNA reads TGTGCCAGCAGTGAATTTAGTGGTTCACCCCTCCACTTT.

This clonotype was recorded at least ten times. The gene calls are TRBV5-1 and TRBJ2-3; D possibly corresponds to TRBD2 (5 bases). The germline gives CDR1 SGHRS, CDR2 YFSETQ. CDR3 length equals 12 residues. Trimming left V 7 bases short and J 5 bases short, with 11 bases between. In nucleotides, the CDR3 is TGCGCCAGCCGGAGCGAGGGAGATACGCAGTATTTT. Protein sequence: CASRSEGDTQYF.

This clonotype has only a few counts. The V call is TRBV18, the J call TRBJ2-1; 8 positions match TRBD1. This CDR3 has 15 amino acids. CDR1 KGHSH and CDR2 LQKENI come from the germline V gene. J was trimmed by 3 bases and V by 4 bases; bases with no gene match: 5. CDR3 sequence (DNA): TGTGCCAGCTCACTGACAGGGGACGGCTACAATGAGCAGTTCTTC. It translates to CASSLTGDGYNEQFF.

This clonotype was found many times. V gene TRBV15 combines with J gene TRBJ2-3; 8 bases fit TRBD1. Losses at the gene ends were 0 bases for V and 4 bases for J; bases not matched to a gene: 0. The germline CDR1 and CDR2 sequences are LNHNV and YYDKDF (reference sequence). This CDR3 is built from 14 residues. The CDR3 DNA is TGTGCCACCAGCAGAGAACAGGGGGCAGATACGCAGTATTTT. As protein: CATSREQGADTQYF.

V usage is TRBV7-2 and J usage is TRBJ1-1, with TRBD1 matching over 7 bases. The CDR3 sequence is 13 residues long. With 7 bases clipped from V and 4 bases from J, the junction kept 6 bases outside the gene matches. The germline V gene encodes CDR1 SGHTA and CDR2 FQGNSA. The CDR3 coding sequence is TGTGCCAGCAACTCAGGGGGTCCCACTGAAGCTTTCTTT. It encodes CASNSGGPTEAFF.